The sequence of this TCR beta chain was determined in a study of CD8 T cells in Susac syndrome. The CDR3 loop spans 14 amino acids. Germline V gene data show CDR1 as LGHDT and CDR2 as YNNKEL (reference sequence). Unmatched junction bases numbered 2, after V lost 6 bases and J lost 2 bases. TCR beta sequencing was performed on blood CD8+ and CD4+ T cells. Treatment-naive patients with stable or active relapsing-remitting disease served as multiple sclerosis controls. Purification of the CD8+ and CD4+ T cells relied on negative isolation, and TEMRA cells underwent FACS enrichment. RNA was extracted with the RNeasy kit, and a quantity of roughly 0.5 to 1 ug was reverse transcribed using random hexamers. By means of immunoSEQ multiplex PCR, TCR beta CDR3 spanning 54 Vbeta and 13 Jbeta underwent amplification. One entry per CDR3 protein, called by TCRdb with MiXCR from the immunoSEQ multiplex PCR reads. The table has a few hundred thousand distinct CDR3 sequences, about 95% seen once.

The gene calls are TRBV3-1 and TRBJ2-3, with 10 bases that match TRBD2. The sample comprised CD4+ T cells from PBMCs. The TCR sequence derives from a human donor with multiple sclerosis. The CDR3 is CASRSGGATDTQYF. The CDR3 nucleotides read TGTGCCAGCAGAAGCGGGGGGGCCACAGATACGCAGTATTTT.